This T cell receptor beta chain was found in a study of blood T cell repertoires in COVID-19. Study-wide background: Samples taken during acute and convalescent COVID-19 were collected in the United States, Italy and Spain. Sources were T cells, B-cell-depleted T cells, or PBMCs; the material itself was cDNA or gDNA.

Generated by immunoSEQ multiplex PCR, the TCRdb table keeps only in-frame clones and is missing some. Of over 100,000 clones detected, less than 85% appear once; the ten largest clones hold 15% to 20%. Germline lookup yields CDR1 SGHTA and CDR2 FQGNSA. The CDR3 is 14 amino acids. Trimming cost V 5 bases and J 7 bases, with 14 bases left between them. The chain uses TRBV7-2 and TRBJ1-4; tentatively, D is TRBD1 (5 bases). The source is a woman between 55 and 75 years old with acute or convalescent COVID-19. Sequences were obtained from peripheral blood. The CDR3 loop is CASSMTVNFEKLFF. CDR3 nucleotides: TGTGCCAGCAGCATGACAGTGAATTTTGAAAAACTGTTTTTT.